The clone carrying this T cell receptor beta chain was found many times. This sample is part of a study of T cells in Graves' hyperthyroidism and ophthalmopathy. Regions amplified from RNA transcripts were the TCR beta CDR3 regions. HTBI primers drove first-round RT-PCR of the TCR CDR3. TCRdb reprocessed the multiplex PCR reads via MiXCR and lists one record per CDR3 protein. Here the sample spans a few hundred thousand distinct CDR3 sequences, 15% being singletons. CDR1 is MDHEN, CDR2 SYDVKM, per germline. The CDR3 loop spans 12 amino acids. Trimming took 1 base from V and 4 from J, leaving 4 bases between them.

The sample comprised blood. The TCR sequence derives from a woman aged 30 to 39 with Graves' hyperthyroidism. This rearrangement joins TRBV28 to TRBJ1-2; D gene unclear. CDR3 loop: CASSLSVYGYTF. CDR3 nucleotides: TGTGCCAGCAGTTTATCTGTCTATGGCTACACCTTC.